Below, 31 T cell receptor beta chains from the same sample are listed, as sequenced in a study of OX40 agonist ivuxolimab in advanced cancers. Only in-frame clones appear in the TCRdb table, and some are missing; sequencing was by immunoSEQ multiplex PCR. The sample shows some 18,000 clones, about 90% of them seen only once. This sample comprised CD4+ or CD8+ T cells sorted from blood, obtained in a trial of the OX40 agonist ivuxolimab. The source is an adult with an advanced solid tumor such as melanoma, head and neck, liver or kidney cancer.

This rearrangement joins TRBV11-3 to TRBJ2-1, with D tentatively TRBD2 (5 bases). Trimming cost V 5 bases and J 4 bases, with 9 bases left between them. The CDR3 has 13 residues. Germline CDR1 reads SGHNT; CDR2 reads YENEEA. The CDR3 here is CASSLDLYNEQFF. The DNA of the CDR3 is TGTGCCAGCAGCCTGGACTTATACAATGAGCAGTTCTTC.

The rearrangement uses TRBV7-3 and TRBJ1-1, with TRBD1 matching 7 bases. The CDR3 length is 13 residues. V trimming: 5 bases; J trimming: 4 bases; junction bases outside the gene matches: 4. From germline, CDR1 is SGHTA and CDR2 FQGTGA. Here the CDR3 DNA reads TGTGCCAGCAGCCCCAGGGGGAGCACTGAAGCTTTCTTT. This gives the protein CASSPRGSTEAFF. Based on the CDR3 plus reference TRBV7-3 and TRBJ1-1, the full variable domain is GAGVSQTPSNKVTEKGKYVELRCDPISGHTALYWYRQSLGQGPEFLIYFQGTGAADDSGLPNDRFFAVRPEGSVSTLKIQRTERGDSAVYLCASSPRGSTEAFFGQGTRLTVV.

This chain joins TRBV7-9 and TRBJ2-7; D assignment may be TRBD1 or TRBD2 (5 bases each). There are 14 residues in the CDR3. Germline values: CDR1 SEHNR, CDR2 FQNEAQ (reference sequence). The V end lost 5 bases, the J end lost 4 bases, and 15 bases lay between the germline ends. The CDR3 spells CASSLEGPTYEQYF. The CDR3 DNA reads TGTGCCAGCAGCCTCGAGGGACCGACTTACGAGCAGTACTTC.

This clone appeared a few times. The V and J genes are TRBV21-1 and TRBJ2-7. TRBV21-1 is noted as a pseudogene. This CDR3 spans 13 amino acids. The DNA of the CDR3 is TGTGCCAGCAGCAAAGCGACGGTCCACGAGCAGTACTTC. This codes for CASSKATVHEQYF.

This clone has more than one count but fewer than ten. The gene calls are TRBV30 and TRBJ2-7; the D gene is possibly TRBD2 (5 bases). The CDR3 runs to 13 residues. The V end lost 0 bases, the J end lost 6 bases, and 12 bases lay between the germline ends. Germline values: CDR1 GTSNPN, CDR2 SVGIG (reference sequence). As DNA, the CDR3 is TGTGCCTGGAGTGTACTCGGGGTCGGCGAGCAGTACTTC. Translation: CAWSVLGVGEQYF.

The chain has TRBV9 and TRBJ2-1, with D tentatively TRBD2 (6 bases). V gave up 4 bases and J gave up 0 bases, with 8 bases separating them. The CDR3 is made up of 14 amino acids. The germline V gene has CDR1 SGDLS and CDR2 YYNGEE. CDR3 coding DNA: TGTGCCAGCAGCCCGCGGGGCTCCTACAATGAGCAGTTCTTC. It codes for CASSPRGSYNEQFF.

This clone was seen only once. The chain recombines TRBV6-5 with TRBJ1-5; no reliable D call. The CDR3 loop spans 15 amino acids. Germline-derived CDR1 and CDR2 are MNHEY and SVGAGI. V was trimmed by 6 bases and J by 3 bases, leaving 15 bases between them. The CDR3: CASSPLGTLNQPQHF. Written as DNA, the CDR3 is TGTGCCAGCAGCCCACTTGGAACCCTCAATCAGCCCCAGCATTTT.

The V call is TRBV6-1, the J call TRBJ1-1, with a weak D call TRBD1 (5 bases). Trimming shortened V by 4 bases and J by 6 bases, and 18 bases separated the two germline ends. The V gene's germline CDR1 is MNHNS and CDR2 SASEGT. The CDR3 loop spans 15 amino acids. The CDR3, as DNA: TGTGCCAGCAGTGTATTGAAGGGGCATTGGGCTGAAGCTTTCTTT. This encodes CASSVLKGHWAEAFF.

V gene TRBV4-1 combines with J gene TRBJ2-7; 10 bases line up with TRBD2. After removal of 0 bases from V and 1 base from J, the junction contained 3 bases not matched to a gene. Germline CDR1 MGHRA, CDR2 YSYEKL. The CDR3 contains 16 residues. The CDR3 nucleotides are TGCGCCAGCAGCCAAGAATCTAGCGGGAGATCCTACGAGCAGTACTTC. Translated: CASSQESSGRSYEQYF.

V is TRBV9 and J is TRBJ2-1; 8 bases are a match to TRBD1. The CDR3 has 14 amino acids. The V gene end was trimmed by 4 bases and the J gene end by 9 bases; junction bases not matched to a gene: 9. Per germline, CDR1 SGDLS and CDR2 YYNGEE. The CDR3 sequence: CASSLGQGLPEQFF. The CDR3 nucleotides are TGTGCCAGCAGCCTAGGACAGGGTCTCCCTGAGCAGTTCTTC.

The J gene is TRBJ2-7, the V gene TRBV27; 7 bases are shared with TRBD1. The CDR3 totals 15 residues. After removal of 3 bases from V and 2 bases from J, the junction contained 7 bases not matched to a gene. Germline V CDR1 and CDR2: MNHEY, SMNVEV (reference sequence). The CDR3 is CASSLTQGRPYEQYF. The CDR3 nucleotides read TGTGCCAGCAGTTTGACACAGGGGCGGCCCTACGAGCAGTACTTC.

The chain combines TRBV7-9 with TRBJ2-7, with TRBD1 as a possible D gene (5 bases). CDR1 is SEHNR and CDR2 is FQNEAQ in the germline V gene (reference sequence). CDR3 length: 14 residues. V dropped 5 bases and J dropped 5 bases, with 16 bases sitting between them. The CDR3 loop is CASSISRAQDEQYF. The CDR3 bases are TGTGCCAGCAGCATAAGCAGGGCTCAGGACGAGCAGTACTTC.

The chain carries TRBV19 and TRBJ2-7; D not certain. Germline V CDR1 and CDR2: LNHDA, SQIVND (reference sequence). V dropped 3 bases and J dropped 4 bases, with 4 bases sitting between them. The CDR3 has 11 amino acids. CDR3 sequence (DNA): TGTGCCAGTAGTATCGGGTACGAGCAGTACTTC. Its protein product is CASSIGYEQYF.

The chain has TRBV7-9 and TRBJ1-2; no reliable D call. V lost 5 bases to trimming and J lost 5 bases, with 15 bases between them. This CDR3 region has 14 residues. The germline V gene encodes CDR1 SEHNR and CDR2 FQNEAQ (reference sequence). CDR3 residues: CASSQGLGEYGYTF. As DNA, the CDR3 is TGTGCCAGCAGCCAAGGACTTGGGGAGTATGGCTACACCTTC.

CDR3 sequence reads: CASSLVFSSTDTQYF. The CDR3 bases are TGTGCCAGCAGCTTAGTTTTCTCTAGCACAGATACGCAGTATTTT. The chain is built from TRBV7-2 and TRBJ2-3; D unclear. The CDR3 has 15 amino acids. Germline V gene lookup returns CDR1 SGHTA and CDR2 FQGNSA. V dropped 1 base and J dropped 0 bases, with 8 bases sitting between them.

V and J are TRBV11-3 and TRBJ2-1, with TRBD2 identical over 7 bases. Germline V gene lookup returns CDR1 SGHNT and CDR2 YENEEA. Losses at the gene ends were 6 bases for V and 0 bases for J; bases not matched to a gene: 2. The CDR3 runs 14 residues. This CDR3 reads CASSWGGSYNEQFF. As DNA, the CDR3 is TGTGCCAGCAGTTGGGGGGGCTCCTACAATGAGCAGTTCTTC.

This chain uses TRBV28 with TRBJ1-3, with a possible D match to TRBD1 (6 bases). Germline-derived CDR1 and CDR2 are MDHEN and SYDVKM. V lost 3 bases to trimming and J lost 4 bases, with 13 bases between them. This CDR3 comprises 15 residues. DNA for the CDR3: TGTGCCAGCAGTTTCAGGGGTCTCTCAGGAAACACCATATATTTT. Its translation: CASSFRGLSGNTIYF. Drawing the rest from reference TRBV28 and TRBJ1-3, the complete variable domain is DVKVTQSSRYLVKRTGEKVFLECVQDMDHENMFWYRQDPGLGLRLIYFSYDVKMKEKGDIPEGYSVSREKKERFSLILESASTNQTSMYLCASSFRGLSGNTIYFGEGSWLTVV.

The V call is TRBV5-1, the J call TRBJ2-7; D remains unclear. V lost 1 base, J lost 0 bases, and 8 bases lay in between. Germline loops: CDR1 SGHRS, CDR2 YFSETQ. This CDR3 contains 14 residues. CDR3 loop: CASSLSWGSYEQYF. DNA for the CDR3: TGCGCCAGCAGCTTGTCGTGGGGCTCCTACGAGCAGTACTTC.

The rearrangement uses TRBV4-3 and TRBJ1-2; perhaps TRBD1 as D (6 bases). V was clipped by 9 bases and J by 2 bases, with 13 bases between them. This CDR3 has 13 residues. The germline V gene has CDR1 LGHNA and CDR2 YSLEER. The CDR3 region is CASRGQPNYGYTF. CDR3 DNA: TGCGCCAGTAGAGGACAGCCGAACTATGGCTACACCTTC.

The chain links TRBV7-9 to TRBJ1-1; TRBD1 agrees at 7 bases. This CDR3 has 12 amino acids. The germline gives CDR1 SEHNR, CDR2 FQNEAQ (reference sequence). The J segment lost 5 bases and the V segment lost 6 bases, leaving 3 bases of the junction unmatched. This chain's CDR3 is CASSMTGTEAFF. The CDR3 DNA is TGTGCCAGCAGTATGACAGGGACTGAAGCTTTCTTT.

The chain carries TRBV4-3 and TRBJ2-7; D might be TRBD1 (7 bases). Germline V CDR1 and CDR2: LGHNA, YSLEER. The V and J ends lost 1 base and 2 bases respectively, with 18 bases between them. This CDR3 contains 17 residues. The CDR3 is CASSQVNWQGGPYEQYF. The DNA of the CDR3 is TGCGCCAGCAGCCAAGTAAATTGGCAGGGGGGTCCCTACGAGCAGTACTTC.

The chain joins TRBV19 to TRBJ1-1; 7 nucleotides line up with TRBD1. The CDR3 runs to 14 residues. V shed 5 bases, J shed 5 bases, and the junction held 8 bases outside the gene matches. Germline V gene data show CDR1 as LNHDA and CDR2 as SQIVND (reference sequence). The CDR3 DNA reads TGTGCCAGTAGTTTTGGGGCAGGGGGAACTGAAGCTTTCTTT. Translated: CASSFGAGGTEAFF.

The chain recombines TRBV18 with TRBJ1-2; no clear D gene. Trimming removed 2 bases from V and 3 bases from J, with 10 bases in between. This CDR3 is built from 14 residues. Germline V gives CDR1 KGHSH, CDR2 LQKENI. The CDR3 loop reads CASSPSIIDYGYTF. CDR3 DNA sequence: TGTGCCAGCTCACCATCGATAATTGACTATGGCTACACCTTC.

The genes are TRBV19 and TRBJ2-1; 9 bases are a match to TRBD1. The CDR3 contains 16 residues. V shed 1 base and J 4 bases; nucleotides not matched to a gene: 5. Germline V CDR1 and CDR2: LNHDA, SQIVND (reference sequence). This CDR3 is CASSIARDRAYNEQFF. The CDR3 DNA reads as TGTGCCAGTAGTATAGCCCGGGACAGGGCTTACAATGAGCAGTTCTTC.

The V and J genes are TRBV9 and TRBJ2-2; D might be TRBD1 (5 bases). CDR3 size: 12 residues. Per the germline V gene, CDR1 is SGDLS and CDR2 is YYNGEE. V lost 4 bases, J lost 7 bases, and 8 bases lay in between. The CDR3 is CASSLRGGELFF. Written as DNA, the CDR3 is TGTGCCAGCAGCCTTAGGGGCGGGGAGCTGTTTTTT.

The rearrangement uses TRBV11-2 and TRBJ2-3, with 11 bases matching TRBD1. V dropped 7 bases and J dropped 4; count of bases not matched to a gene: 7. CDR3 length: 15 residues. Germline CDR1 reads SGHAT; CDR2 reads FQNNGV. The CDR3 DNA sequence: TGTGCCAGCAACCCCAGGACAGGGGGCCCAGATACGCAGTATTTT. Protein: CASNPRTGGPDTQYF.

The CDR3 DNA follows: TGTGCCAGCAGCTTTTACACGGGCAATCAGCCCCAGCATTTT. Amino acids: CASSFYTGNQPQHF. The V call is TRBV5-6, the J call TRBJ1-5; D not certain. CDR1 is SGHDT, CDR2 YYEEEE, per germline. V lost 2 bases and J 2 bases, leaving 8 bases between the germline ends. The CDR3 is 14 residues long. Combining the CDR3 with reference TRBV5-6 and TRBJ1-5 gives the whole variable domain DAGVTQSPTHLIKTRGQQVTLRCSPKSGHDTVSWYQQALGQGPQFIFQYYEEEERQRGNFPDRFSGHQFPNYSSELNVNALLLGDSALYLCASSFYTGNQPQHFGDGTRLSIL.

The genes are TRBV27 and TRBJ2-7, with 12 bases identical to TRBD2. CDR3 length equals 15 residues. V trimming: 5 bases; J trimming: 3 bases; junction bases outside the gene matches: 5. CDR1 and CDR2 from the germline V gene are MNHEY and SMNVEV (reference sequence). This CDR3 is CASSPPTSGSYEQYF. CDR3 sequence (DNA): TGTGCCAGCAGTCCTCCGACTAGCGGGAGCTACGAGCAGTACTTC.

The chain combines TRBV4-3 with TRBJ1-1, with TRBD1 matching 11 bases. With 4 bases clipped from V and 7 bases from J, the junction kept 8 bases outside the gene matches. CDR3 length: 15 amino acids. The V gene's germline CDR1 is LGHNA and CDR2 YSLEER. The CDR3 sequence: CASSRWTGGGDEAFF. The CDR3 DNA reads TGCGCCAGCAGCCGGTGGACAGGGGGCGGAGATGAAGCTTTCTTT.

This clone was detected only once. This rearrangement joins TRBV5-1 to TRBJ1-1; D gene uncertain. This CDR3 spans 14 amino acids. CDR1 and CDR2 from the germline V gene are SGHRS and YFSETQ. V was clipped by 2 bases and J by 4 bases, with 12 bases between them. The chain's CDR3 is CASSFGEGGTEAFF. DNA for the CDR3: TGCGCCAGCAGCTTTGGGGAAGGAGGCACTGAAGCTTTCTTT.

The V call is TRBV4-3, the J call TRBJ2-3; D is uncertain. The CDR3 totals 16 residues. V was shortened by 1 base and J by 0 bases, with 11 bases between the two germline ends. CDR1 and CDR2 (germline): LGHNA, YSLEER. For the CDR3, the DNA is TGCGCCAGCAGCCAAGGTCGTGGTGACAGCACAGATACGCAGTATTTT. This sequence encodes CASSQGRGDSTDTQYF.